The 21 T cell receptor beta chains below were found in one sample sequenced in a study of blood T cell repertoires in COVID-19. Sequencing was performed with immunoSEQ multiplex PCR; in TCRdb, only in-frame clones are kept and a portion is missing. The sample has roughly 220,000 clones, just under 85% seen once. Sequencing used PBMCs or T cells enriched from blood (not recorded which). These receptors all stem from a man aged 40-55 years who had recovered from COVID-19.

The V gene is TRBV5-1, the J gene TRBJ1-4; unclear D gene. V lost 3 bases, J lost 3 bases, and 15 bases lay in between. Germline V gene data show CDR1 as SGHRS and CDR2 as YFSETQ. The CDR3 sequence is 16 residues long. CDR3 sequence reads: CASSSEWEWANEKLFF. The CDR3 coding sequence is TGCGCCAGCAGCTCTGAATGGGAGTGGGCTAATGAAAAACTGTTTTTT.

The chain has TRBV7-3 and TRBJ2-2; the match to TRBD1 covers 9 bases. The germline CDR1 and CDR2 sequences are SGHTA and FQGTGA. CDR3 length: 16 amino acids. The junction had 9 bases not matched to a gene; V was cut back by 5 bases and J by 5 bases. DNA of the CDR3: TGTGCCAGCAGCCTCTTACAGGGGGCGGGAACCGGGGAGCTGTTTTTT. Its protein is CASSLLQGAGTGELFF.

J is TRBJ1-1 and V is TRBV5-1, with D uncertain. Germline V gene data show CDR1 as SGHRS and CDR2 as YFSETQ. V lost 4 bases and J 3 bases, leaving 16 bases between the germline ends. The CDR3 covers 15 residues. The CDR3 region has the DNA TGCGCCAGCAGCCAAAACCCCGGGTCGGACACTGAAGCTTTCTTT. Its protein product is CASSQNPGSDTEAFF.

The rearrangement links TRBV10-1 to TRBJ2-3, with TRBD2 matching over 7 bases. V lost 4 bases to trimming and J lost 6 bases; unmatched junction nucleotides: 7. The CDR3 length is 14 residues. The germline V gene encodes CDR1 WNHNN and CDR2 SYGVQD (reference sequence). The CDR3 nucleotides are TGCGCCAGCAGTGGCGGGAGAATCGACGATACGCAGTATTTT. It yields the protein CASSGGRIDDTQYF.

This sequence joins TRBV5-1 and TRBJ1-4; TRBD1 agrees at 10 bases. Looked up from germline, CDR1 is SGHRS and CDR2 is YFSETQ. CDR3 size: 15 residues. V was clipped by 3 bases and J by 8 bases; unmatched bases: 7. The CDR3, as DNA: TGCGCCAGCAGCTGGACCGGGACAGGGGAGGAAAAACTGTTTTTT. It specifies CASSWTGTGEEKLFF.

The CDR3, as DNA: TGTGCCAGCAGTGCGGAGTTATACTACGAGCAGTACTTC. Translation: CASSAELYYEQYF. The J gene is TRBJ2-7, the V gene TRBV2; D call uncertain. The CDR3 is 13 residues long. The V end was cut by 4 bases, the J end by 3 bases, with 10 bases between. The germline V gene has CDR1 SNHLY and CDR2 FYNNEI.

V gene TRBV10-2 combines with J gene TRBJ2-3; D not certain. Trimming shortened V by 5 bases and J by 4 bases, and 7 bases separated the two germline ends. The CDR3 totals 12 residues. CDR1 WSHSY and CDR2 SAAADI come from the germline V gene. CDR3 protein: CASSLVADTQYF. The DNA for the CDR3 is TGCGCCAGCAGTCTCGTTGCAGATACGCAGTATTTT.

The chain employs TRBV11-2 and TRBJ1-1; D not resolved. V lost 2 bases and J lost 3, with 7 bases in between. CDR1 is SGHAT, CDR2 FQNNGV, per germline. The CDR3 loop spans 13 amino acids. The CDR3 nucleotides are TGTGCCAGCAGCTTATACGGGGACACTGAAGCTTTCTTT. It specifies CASSLYGDTEAFF.

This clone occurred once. The CDR3 sequence: CASSKGWRRGYEQYF. For the CDR3, the DNA is TGTGCCAGCAGCAAAGGGTGGCGTAGGGGGTACGAGCAGTACTTC. The chain links TRBV21-1 to TRBJ2-7; the D call in the table, TRBD1, was not verified against the DNA. TRBV21-1 is given as a pseudogene. This CDR3 has 15 amino acids.

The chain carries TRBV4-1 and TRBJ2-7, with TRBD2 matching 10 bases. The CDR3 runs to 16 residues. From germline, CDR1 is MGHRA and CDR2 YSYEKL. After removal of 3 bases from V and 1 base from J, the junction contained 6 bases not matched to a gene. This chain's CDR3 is CASSHQGLAISYEQYF. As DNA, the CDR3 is TGCGCCAGCAGCCACCAGGGACTAGCGATTTCCTACGAGCAGTACTTC.

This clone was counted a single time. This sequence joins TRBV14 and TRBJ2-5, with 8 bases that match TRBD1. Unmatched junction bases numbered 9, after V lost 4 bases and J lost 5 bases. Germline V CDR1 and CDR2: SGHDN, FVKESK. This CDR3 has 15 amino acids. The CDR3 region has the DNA TGTGCCAGCAGCCGGTTCAGGGGGCTTGGGGAGACCCAGTACTTC. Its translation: CASSRFRGLGETQYF.

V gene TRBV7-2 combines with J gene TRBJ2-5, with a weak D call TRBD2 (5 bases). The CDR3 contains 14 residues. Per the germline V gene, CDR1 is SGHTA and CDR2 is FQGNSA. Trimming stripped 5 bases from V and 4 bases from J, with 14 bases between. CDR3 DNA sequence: TGTGCCAGCAGCCCCTTTAACCGGGGAGAGACCCAGTACTTC. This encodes CASSPFNRGETQYF.

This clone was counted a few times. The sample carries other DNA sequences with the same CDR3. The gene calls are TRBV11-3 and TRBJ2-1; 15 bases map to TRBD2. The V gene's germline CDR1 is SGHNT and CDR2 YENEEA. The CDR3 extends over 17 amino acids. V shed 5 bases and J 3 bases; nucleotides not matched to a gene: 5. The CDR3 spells CASSPGLAGGRYNEQFF. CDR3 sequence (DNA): TGTGCCAGCAGCCCCGGACTAGCGGGGGGGCGCTACAATGAGCAGTTCTTC.

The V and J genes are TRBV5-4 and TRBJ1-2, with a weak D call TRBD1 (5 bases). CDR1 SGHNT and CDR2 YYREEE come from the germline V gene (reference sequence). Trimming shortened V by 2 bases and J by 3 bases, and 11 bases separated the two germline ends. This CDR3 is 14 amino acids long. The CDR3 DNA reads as TGTGCCAGCAGCTTATCGGGGGTCGACTATGGCTACACCTTC. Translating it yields CASSLSGVDYGYTF.

CDR3 sequence reads: CASSFSRNTEAFF. In DNA, the CDR3 is TGTGCCAGCAGTTTTTCCAGGAACACTGAAGCTTTCTTT. The chain uses TRBV27 and TRBJ1-1; D remains unclear. Germline V CDR1 and CDR2: MNHEY, SMNVEV (reference sequence). Trimming left V 3 bases short and J 1 base short, with 6 bases between. The CDR3 loop spans 13 amino acids.

The chain's CDR3 is CASSEYGTDTQYF. In DNA form, the CDR3 reads TGTGCCAGCAGTGAATACGGCACAGATACGCAGTATTTT. The gene calls are TRBV25-1 and TRBJ2-3; D remains unclear. Germline CDR1 reads MGHDK; CDR2 reads SYGVNS. Trimming took off 0 bases at V and 1 base at J, with 2 bases between the two ends. CDR3 length: 13 residues.

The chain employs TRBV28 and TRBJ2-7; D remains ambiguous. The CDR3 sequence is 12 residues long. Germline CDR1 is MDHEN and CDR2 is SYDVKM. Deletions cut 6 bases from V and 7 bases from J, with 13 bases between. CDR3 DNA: TGTGCCAGCAGCTACTCAGTGAGGGAGCAGTACTTC. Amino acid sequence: CASSYSVREQYF. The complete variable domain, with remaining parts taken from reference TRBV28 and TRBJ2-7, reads DVKVTQSSRYLVKRTGEKVFLECVQDMDHENMFWYRQDPGLGLRLIYFSYDVKMKEKGDIPEGYSVSREKKERFSLILESASTNQTSMYLCASSYSVREQYFGPGTRLTVT.

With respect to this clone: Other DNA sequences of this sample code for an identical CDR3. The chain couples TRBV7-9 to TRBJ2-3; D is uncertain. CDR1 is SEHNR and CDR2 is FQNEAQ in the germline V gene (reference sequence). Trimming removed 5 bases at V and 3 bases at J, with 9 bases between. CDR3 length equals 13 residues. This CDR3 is CASSPTGTDTQYF. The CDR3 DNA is TGTGCCAGCAGCCCCACCGGGACAGATACGCAGTATTTT.

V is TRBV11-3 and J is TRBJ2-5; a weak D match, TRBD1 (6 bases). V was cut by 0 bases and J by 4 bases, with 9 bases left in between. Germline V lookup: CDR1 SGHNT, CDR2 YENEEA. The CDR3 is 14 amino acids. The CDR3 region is CASSLERGTETQYF. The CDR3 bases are TGTGCCAGCAGCTTAGAAAGGGGGACAGAGACCCAGTACTTC.

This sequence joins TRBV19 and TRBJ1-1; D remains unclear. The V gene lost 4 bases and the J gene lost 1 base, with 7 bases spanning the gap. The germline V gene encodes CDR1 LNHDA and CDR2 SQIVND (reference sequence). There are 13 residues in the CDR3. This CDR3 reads CASSTEQNTEAFF. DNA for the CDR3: TGTGCCAGTAGTACCGAGCAGAACACTGAAGCTTTCTTT.

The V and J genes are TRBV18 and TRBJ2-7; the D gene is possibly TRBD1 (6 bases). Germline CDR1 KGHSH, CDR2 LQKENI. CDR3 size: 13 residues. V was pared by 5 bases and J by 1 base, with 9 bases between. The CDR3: CASSEQGSYEQYF. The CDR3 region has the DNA TGTGCCAGCTCAGAACAGGGATCCTACGAGCAGTACTTC.